This T cell receptor beta chain was recovered during a study of control samples from healthy donors and cancer patients. The method was immunoSEQ multiplex PCR; TCRdb's version includes in-frame clones alone and lacks a portion of them. The profile shows about 69,000 clones, roughly 80% of them singletons. This CDR3 is built from 12 residues. Deletions cut 1 base from V and 7 bases from J, with 7 bases between. Germline V gene lookup returns CDR1 LGHDT and CDR2 YNNKEL (reference sequence). V is TRBV3-1 (or the pseudogene TRBV3-2) and J is TRBJ1-1; D not resolved. This clonotype originated in a woman aged 45-65 years with lung cancer. Sequences were obtained from PBMCs. In DNA, the CDR3 is TGTGCCAGCAGCCAAGGCCCGAGTGAAGCTTTCTTT. Its protein product is CASSQGPSEAFF.